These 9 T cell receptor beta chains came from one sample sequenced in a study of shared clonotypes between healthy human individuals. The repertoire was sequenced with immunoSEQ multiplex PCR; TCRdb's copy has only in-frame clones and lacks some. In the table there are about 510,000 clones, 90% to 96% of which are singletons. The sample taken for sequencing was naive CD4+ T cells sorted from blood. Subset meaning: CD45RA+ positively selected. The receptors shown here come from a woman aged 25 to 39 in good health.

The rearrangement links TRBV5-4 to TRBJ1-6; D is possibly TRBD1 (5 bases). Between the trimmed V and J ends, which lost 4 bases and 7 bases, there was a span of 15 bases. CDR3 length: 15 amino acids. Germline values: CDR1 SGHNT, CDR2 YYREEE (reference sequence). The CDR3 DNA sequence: TGTGCCAGCAGCCACTCACTAGGGACGAATTCACCCCTCCACTTT. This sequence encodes CASSHSLGTNSPLHF.

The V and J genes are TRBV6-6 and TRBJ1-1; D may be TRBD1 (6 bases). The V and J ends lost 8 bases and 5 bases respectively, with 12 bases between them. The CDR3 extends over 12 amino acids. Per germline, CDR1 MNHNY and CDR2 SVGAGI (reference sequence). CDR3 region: CASRTGMTEAFF. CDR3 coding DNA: TGTGCCAGCCGTACAGGGATGACTGAAGCTTTCTTT.

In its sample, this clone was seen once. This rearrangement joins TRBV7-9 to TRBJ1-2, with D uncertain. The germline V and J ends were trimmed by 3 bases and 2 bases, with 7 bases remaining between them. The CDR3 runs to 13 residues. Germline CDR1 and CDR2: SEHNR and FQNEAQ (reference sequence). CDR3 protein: CASSLDGNYGYTF. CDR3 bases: TGTGCCAGCAGCTTGGACGGCAACTATGGCTACACCTTC.

The CDR3 here is CASRTHATGANVLTF. CDR3 bases: TGTGCCAGCAGAACACACGCCACTGGGGCCAACGTCCTGACTTTC. J is TRBJ2-6 and V is TRBV27, with no clear D. Per the germline V gene, CDR1 is MNHEY and CDR2 is SMNVEV (reference sequence). The CDR3 consists of 15 residues. Trimming shortened V by 6 bases and J by 2 bases, and 11 bases separated the two germline ends.

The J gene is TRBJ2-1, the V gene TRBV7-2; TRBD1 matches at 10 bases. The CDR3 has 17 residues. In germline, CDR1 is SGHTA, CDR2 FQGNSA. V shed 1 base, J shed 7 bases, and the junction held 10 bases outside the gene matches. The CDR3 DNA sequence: TGTGCCAGCAGCTTAGGGAACGCCGGGACAGGGGTGAATGAGCAGTTCTTC. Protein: CASSLGNAGTGVNEQFF.

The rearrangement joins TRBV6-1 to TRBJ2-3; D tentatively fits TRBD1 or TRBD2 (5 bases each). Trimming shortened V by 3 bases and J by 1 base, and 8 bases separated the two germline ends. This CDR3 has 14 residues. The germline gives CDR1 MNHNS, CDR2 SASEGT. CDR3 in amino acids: CASSDRGGTDTQYF. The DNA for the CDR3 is TGTGCCAGCAGTGATAGAGGGGGCACAGATACGCAGTATTTT.

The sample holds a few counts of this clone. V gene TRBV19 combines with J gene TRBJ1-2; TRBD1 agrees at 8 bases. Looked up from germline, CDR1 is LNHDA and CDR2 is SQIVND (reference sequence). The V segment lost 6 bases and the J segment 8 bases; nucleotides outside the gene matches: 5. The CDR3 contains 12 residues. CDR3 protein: CASSRTGPGYTF. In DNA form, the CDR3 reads TGTGCCAGTAGCCGGACAGGGCCGGGCTACACCTTC.

The CDR3 reads CASSLVLGGAGELFF. The CDR3 bases are TGTGCCAGCAGCCTAGTGTTGGGGGGCGCCGGGGAGCTGTTTTTT. The chain has TRBV7-9 and TRBJ2-2; TRBD1 or TRBD2 may be the D gene (6 bases each). Germline values: CDR1 SEHNR, CDR2 FQNEAQ (reference sequence). The CDR3 runs to 15 residues. The V end was cut by 5 bases, the J end by 6 bases, with 16 bases between.

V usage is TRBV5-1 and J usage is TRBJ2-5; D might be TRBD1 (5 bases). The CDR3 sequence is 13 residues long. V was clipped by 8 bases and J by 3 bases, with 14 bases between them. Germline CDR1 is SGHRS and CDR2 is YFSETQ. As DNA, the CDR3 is TGCGCCAGTTCGGACATACTCAAAGAGACCCAGTACTTC. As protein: CASSDILKETQYF.